These 19 T cell receptor beta chains share one sample of origin, sequenced in a study of control samples from healthy donors and cancer patients. The method was immunoSEQ multiplex PCR; TCRdb's version includes in-frame clones alone and lacks a portion of them. Of about 170,000 clones in the sample, roughly 92% were seen once. The sequenced material came from blood. The receptors originated from a woman between 18 and 29 years old in good health.

The CDR3 region is CASSLSGGRTEAFF. In DNA, the CDR3 is TGTGCCAGCAGCCTAAGTGGGGGGAGAACTGAAGCTTTCTTT. The V and J genes are TRBV7-2 and TRBJ1-1; D might be TRBD1 (5 bases). Germline-derived CDR1 and CDR2 are SGHTA and FQGNSA. With 5 bases removed from V and 5 bases from J, the gap between germline ends came to 15 bases. There are 14 residues in the CDR3.

V is TRBV2 and J is TRBJ1-5; D ambiguous. This CDR3 has 13 amino acids. V lost 2 bases to trimming and J lost 4 bases, with 6 bases between them. Germline V gene data show CDR1 as SNHLY and CDR2 as FYNNEI. The CDR3 is CASSEIGNQPQHF. Written as DNA, the CDR3 is TGTGCCAGCAGTGAAATAGGAAATCAGCCCCAGCATTTT.

The chain uses TRBV5-1 and TRBJ2-7, with 7 nucleotides matching TRBD1. CDR1 SGHRS and CDR2 YFSETQ come from the germline V gene. There are 15 residues in the CDR3. V dropped 3 bases and J dropped 2; count of bases not matched to a gene: 8. CDR3 region: CASSYRDRAAYEQYF. The CDR3 DNA reads TGCGCCAGCAGCTACCGAGACAGGGCAGCCTACGAGCAGTACTTC.

The chain is built from TRBV6-5 and TRBJ2-7; 7 bases map to TRBD1. With 0 bases clipped from V and 3 bases from J, the junction kept 2 bases outside the gene matches. The CDR3 has 14 residues. Germline V gene data show CDR1 as MNHEY and CDR2 as SVGAGI. CDR3 nucleotides: TGTGCCAGCAGTTACTCGAACAGGGGCTACGAGCAGTACTTC. Amino acid sequence: CASSYSNRGYEQYF.

J is TRBJ2-3 and V is TRBV19; D is unresolved. Trimming took off 8 bases at V and 2 bases at J, with 11 bases between the two ends. CDR1 is LNHDA, CDR2 SQIVND, per germline (reference sequence). CDR3 size: 13 residues. The CDR3 protein is CASLQVNTDTQYF. CDR3 sequence (DNA): TGTGCCAGTCTCCAGGTGAACACAGATACGCAGTATTTT. Together with reference TRBV19 and TRBJ2-3, the CDR3 gives the full variable domain: DGGITQSPKYLFRKEGQNVTLSCEQNLNHDAMYWYRQDPGQGLRLIYYSQIVNDFQKGDIAEGYSVSREKKESFPLTVTSAQKNPTAFYLCASLQVNTDTQYFGPGTRLTVL.

V gene TRBV18 combines with J gene TRBJ1-3; D is unclear. Germline CDR1 reads KGHSH; CDR2 reads LQKENI. The CDR3 loop spans 15 amino acids. V lost 1 base and J 4 bases, leaving 11 bases between the germline ends. The CDR3 reads CASSPQGSGGNTIYF. The CDR3, as DNA: TGTGCCAGCTCACCACAGGGATCGGGAGGAAACACCATATATTTT. Filled out from reference TRBV18 and TRBJ1-3, the complete variable domain reads NAGVMQNPRHLVRRRGQEARLRCSPMKGHSHVYWYRQLPEEGLKFMVYLQKENIIDESGMPKERFSAEFPKEGPSILRIQQVVRGDSAAYFCASSPQGSGGNTIYFGEGSWLTVV.

This chain joins TRBV9 and TRBJ2-3, with D possibly being TRBD2 (5 bases). This CDR3 has 18 amino acids. The V gene lost 1 base and the J gene lost 6 bases, with 24 bases spanning the gap. The V gene's germline CDR1 is SGDLS and CDR2 YYNGEE. CDR3 region: CASSVSAAGTAVYDTQYF. DNA for the CDR3: TGTGCCAGCAGCGTATCTGCGGCGGGTACCGCGGTGTACGATACGCAGTATTTT.

This chain joins TRBV7-9 and TRBJ1-2; 7 bases fit TRBD1. This CDR3 is built from 14 residues. V shed 3 bases, J shed 1 base, and the junction held 2 bases outside the gene matches. Germline CDR1 and CDR2: SEHNR and FQNEAQ (reference sequence). CDR3: CASSFAGGNYGYTF. CDR3 sequence (DNA): TGTGCCAGCAGCTTTGCAGGGGGTAACTATGGCTACACCTTC.

The gene calls are TRBV28 and TRBJ1-5; D ambiguous. The CDR3 is made up of 14 amino acids. V lost 2 bases and J lost 0, with 5 bases in between. CDR1 MDHEN and CDR2 SYDVKM come from the germline V gene. The CDR3 loop is CASSLDDSNQPQHF. CDR3 sequence (DNA): TGTGCCAGCAGTTTAGACGATAGCAATCAGCCCCAGCATTTT.

The chain couples TRBV15 to TRBJ1-1; unclear D gene. In germline, CDR1 is LNHNV, CDR2 YYDKDF (reference sequence). Trimming took 0 bases from V and 1 from J, leaving 6 bases between them. CDR3 length: 14 residues. The CDR3 DNA reads as TGTGCCACCAGCAGAGATATTCGGAACACTGAAGCTTTCTTT. Protein product: CATSRDIRNTEAFF.

V gene TRBV4-1 combines with J gene TRBJ1-5; tentatively, D is TRBD1 (6 bases). V was clipped by 0 bases and J by 7 bases, with 10 bases between them. The length of the CDR3 is 14 residues. The germline V gene has CDR1 MGHRA and CDR2 YSYEKL. The CDR3 protein is CASSQETGWQPQHF. For the CDR3, the DNA is TGCGCCAGCAGCCAAGAAACAGGGTGGCAGCCCCAGCATTTT.

The chain is built from TRBV6-6 and TRBJ1-2, with 8 bases fitting TRBD1. Per the germline V gene, CDR1 is MNHNY and CDR2 is SVGAGI (reference sequence). The CDR3 loop spans 14 amino acids. J gave up 3 bases and V 3 bases, and 3 bases lay outside the gene matches. CDR3 sequence: CASSYGQGDYGYTF. The CDR3 DNA follows: TGTGCCAGCAGTTATGGACAGGGAGACTATGGCTACACCTTC.

This clone was counted a single time. The V gene is TRBV28, the J gene TRBJ2-2; 7 bases are a match to TRBD1. The CDR3 runs 15 residues. The V and J ends lost 5 bases and 5 bases, in that order; junction bases with no gene match: 8. Germline V gives CDR1 MDHEN, CDR2 SYDVKM. Here the CDR3 DNA reads TGTGCCAGCAGTGGACAGGTGATCACAACCGGGGAGCTGTTTTTT. It encodes CASSGQVITTGELFF.

The genes are TRBV3-1 (or the pseudogene TRBV3-2) and TRBJ1-1; 9 bases are a match to TRBD1. The germline CDR1 and CDR2 sequences are LGHDT and YNNKEL (reference sequence). Trimming removed 4 bases from V and 8 bases from J; junction bases left unmatched: 2. The CDR3 is 12 residues long. DNA for the CDR3: TGTGCCAGCAGCCCCGGACAGGGGGAAGCTTTCTTT. Protein product: CASSPGQGEAFF.

The rearrangement joins TRBV14 to TRBJ2-3, with TRBD1 identical over 7 bases. The CDR3 extends over 16 amino acids. Looked up from germline, CDR1 is SGHDN and CDR2 is FVKESK. After removal of 4 bases from V and 0 bases from J, the junction contained 7 bases not matched to a gene. The CDR3 nucleotides read TGTGCCAGCAGCCTTATCGGGACAGTAAGCACAGATACGCAGTATTTT. The encoded protein is CASSLIGTVSTDTQYF.

This sequence joins TRBV6-5 and TRBJ2-3; 9 bases are shared with TRBD2. CDR3 size: 14 residues. Germline CDR1 is MNHEY and CDR2 is SVGAGI. The trim removed 6 bases at V and 7 bases at J, leaving 8 bases unmatched. As DNA, the CDR3 is TGTGCCAGCAGGACTGGCGGGGGGGTACATACGCAGTATTTT. It codes for CASRTGGGVHTQYF.

The CDR3 region has the DNA TGCGCCAGCAGCTTTTTGACAGGGGTCTTCGGGGAGCTGTTTTTT. Translated, it gives CASSFLTGVFGELFF. J is TRBJ2-2 and V is TRBV5-1, with 8 positions matching TRBD1. The V gene end was trimmed by 2 bases and the J gene end by 7 bases; junction bases not matched to a gene: 7. The CDR3 has 15 amino acids. Germline assignment: CDR1 SGHRS and CDR2 YFSETQ.

The J gene is TRBJ1-1, the V gene TRBV28; 7 bases line up with TRBD1. CDR3 length equals 16 residues. The ends lost 3 bases at V and 6 bases at J; junction bases unmatched: 13. Germline CDR1 and CDR2: MDHEN and SYDVKM. CDR3 residues: CASSFLSGTELAEAFF. For the CDR3, the DNA is TGTGCCAGCAGTTTCCTTTCCGGGACAGAATTGGCTGAAGCTTTCTTT.

This sequence joins TRBV15 and TRBJ2-1; possibly TRBD2 for D (5 bases). The V end was cut by 2 bases, the J end by 9 bases, with 11 bases between. From germline, CDR1 is LNHNV and CDR2 YYDKDF (reference sequence). The CDR3 is 13 residues long. This CDR3 reads CATSRSGMGEQFF. As DNA, the CDR3 is TGTGCCACCAGCAGATCCGGGATGGGTGAGCAGTTCTTC.